This TCR beta chain was captured in a study of a mutant IDH1 vaccine in newly diagnosed glioma. Study-wide background: Eight vaccinations went to patients in weeks 1, 3, 5, 7, 11, 15, 19, 23. Vaccination started 4-6 weeks after radiotherapy alone, or with temozolomide cycles. Most had both radiotherapy and temozolomide beforehand; others had only one.

Whole-study results and caveats: The occurrence of vaccine-induced immune responses was seen in 90% to 95% of patients.

This table comes from immunoSEQ multiplex PCR, and its TCRdb copy is limited to in-frame clones, with some not included. The sample carries tens of thousands of clones, under 95% recorded once. CDR1 SEHNR and CDR2 FQNEAQ come from the germline V gene (reference sequence). The CDR3 consists of 15 residues. V dropped 1 base and J dropped 0; count of bases not matched to a gene: 1. The time point here: week 23, last vaccination. Alongside topical imiquimod, each dose of vaccine comprised 300 ug of mutant IDH1 20-mer peptide. As concerns this clone: Its antigen is not known.

The TCR originated in a man aged 50-60 years with glioma. V gene TRBV7-9 combines with J gene TRBJ2-7; 9 nucleotides agree with TRBD1. The material was PBMCs, obtained from a glioma patient whose treatment included an IDH1 peptide vaccine. The CDR3 loop is CASSLGQGVSYEQYF. CDR3 coding DNA: TGTGCCAGCAGCTTAGGACAGGGGGTCTCCTACGAGCAGTACTTC.